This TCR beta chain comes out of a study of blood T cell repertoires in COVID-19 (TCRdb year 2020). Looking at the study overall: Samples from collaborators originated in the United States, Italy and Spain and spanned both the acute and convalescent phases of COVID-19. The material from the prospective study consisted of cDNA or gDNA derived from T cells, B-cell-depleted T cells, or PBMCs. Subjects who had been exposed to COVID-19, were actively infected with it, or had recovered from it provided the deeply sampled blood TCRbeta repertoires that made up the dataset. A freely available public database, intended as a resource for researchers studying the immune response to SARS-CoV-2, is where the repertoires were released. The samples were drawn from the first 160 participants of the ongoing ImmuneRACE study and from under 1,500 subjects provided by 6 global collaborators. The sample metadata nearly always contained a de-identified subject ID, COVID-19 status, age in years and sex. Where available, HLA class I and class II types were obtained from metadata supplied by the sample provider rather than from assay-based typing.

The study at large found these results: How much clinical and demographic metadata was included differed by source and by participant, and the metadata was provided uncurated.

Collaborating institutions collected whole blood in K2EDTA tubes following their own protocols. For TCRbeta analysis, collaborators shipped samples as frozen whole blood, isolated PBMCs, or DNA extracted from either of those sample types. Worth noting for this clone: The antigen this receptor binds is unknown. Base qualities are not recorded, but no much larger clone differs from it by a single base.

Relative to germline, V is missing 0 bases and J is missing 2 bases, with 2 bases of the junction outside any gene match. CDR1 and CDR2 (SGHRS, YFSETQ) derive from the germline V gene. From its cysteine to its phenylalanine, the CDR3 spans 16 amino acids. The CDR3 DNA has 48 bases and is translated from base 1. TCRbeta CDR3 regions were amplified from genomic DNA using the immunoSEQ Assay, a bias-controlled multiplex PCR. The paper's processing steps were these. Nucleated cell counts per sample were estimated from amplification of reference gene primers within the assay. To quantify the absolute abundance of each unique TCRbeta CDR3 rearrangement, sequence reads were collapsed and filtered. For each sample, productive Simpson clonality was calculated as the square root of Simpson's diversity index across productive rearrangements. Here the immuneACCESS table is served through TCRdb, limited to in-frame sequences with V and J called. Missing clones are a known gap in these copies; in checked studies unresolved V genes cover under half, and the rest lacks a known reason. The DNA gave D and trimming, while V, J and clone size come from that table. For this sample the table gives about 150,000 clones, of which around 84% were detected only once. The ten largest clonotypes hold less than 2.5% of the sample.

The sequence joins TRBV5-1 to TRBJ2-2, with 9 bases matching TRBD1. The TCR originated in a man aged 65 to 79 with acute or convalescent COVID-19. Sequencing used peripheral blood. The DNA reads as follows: TGCGCCAGCAGCTTGGGGGGACAGGGCAACACCGGGGAGCTGTTTTTT. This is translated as CASSLGGQGNTGELFF.